This T cell receptor (beta chain) comes out of a study of Ad26.COV2.S vaccination and SARS-CoV-2 variants. At the level of the study: Donor allocation was to the COV1001 Ad26.COV2.S trial arm. The authors gave Ad26.COV2.S intramuscularly, either once or twice 56 days apart.

Study findings and constraints: Individuals receiving vaccine had higher spike-specific TCR breadth than placebo recipients did.

As concerns this clone: Its antigen is not identified.

Treatment in this sample: roughly 20 received Ad26.COV2.S at low or high dose, single or two shots; five or six received placebo; per-sample allocation not given. The investigators took samples on day 63 after the first vaccine or placebo injection. Repertoires were generated with immunoSEQ multiplex PCR, while TCRdb's copy carries only in-frame clones and drops some. Here the sample spans a few hundred thousand clones, 70% to 90% being singletons. From germline, CDR1 is MDHEN and CDR2 SYDVKM. This CDR3 comprises 13 residues. Trimming stripped 2 bases from V and 9 bases from J, with 8 bases between. The sample was peripheral blood, taken in a trial of Ad26.COV2.S vaccine versus placebo. V usage is TRBV28 and J usage is TRBJ1-6; D remains unclear. This TCR was recovered from a person aged 18-65 years who received the Ad26.COV2.S COVID-19 vaccine or a placebo. The CDR3 DNA follows: TGTGCCAGCAGTTTAGCCGACCCTTCACCCCTCCACTTT. Its protein is CASSLADPSPLHF.